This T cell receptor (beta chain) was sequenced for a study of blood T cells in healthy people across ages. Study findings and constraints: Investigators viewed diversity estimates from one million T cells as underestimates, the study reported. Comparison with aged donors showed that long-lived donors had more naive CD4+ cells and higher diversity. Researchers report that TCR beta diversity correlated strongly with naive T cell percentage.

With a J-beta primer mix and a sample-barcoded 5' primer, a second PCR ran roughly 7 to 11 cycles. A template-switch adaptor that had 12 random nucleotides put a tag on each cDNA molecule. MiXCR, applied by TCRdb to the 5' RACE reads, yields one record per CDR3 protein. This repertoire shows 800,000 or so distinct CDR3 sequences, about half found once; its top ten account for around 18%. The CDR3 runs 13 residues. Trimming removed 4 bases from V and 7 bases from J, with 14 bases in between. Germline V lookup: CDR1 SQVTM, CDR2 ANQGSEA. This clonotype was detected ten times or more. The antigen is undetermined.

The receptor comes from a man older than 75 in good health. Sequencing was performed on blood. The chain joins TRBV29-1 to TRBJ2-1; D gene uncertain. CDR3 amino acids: CSVGSSPGNEQFF. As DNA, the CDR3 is TGCAGCGTTGGGTCCTCCCCCGGGAATGAGCAGTTCTTC.